The next 9 T cell receptor beta chains were all read from a single sample in a study of molecular identifiers for immune sequencing clone quantification. TCRdb re-derived calls from the PCR reads in MiXCR, one entry per CDR3 protein. The table has 490,000 or so distinct CDR3 sequences, about 20% seen once; the top ten hold about 0.84%. Sample: naive CD8+ T cells from blood, with Jurkat cell RNA spiked in. The subset here: FACS-sorted CD8+CD4-CCR7+CD45RA+ naive T cells. Source of these receptors: a human donor in good health. Some libraries in this study had Jurkat cell RNA spiked in.

The chain combines TRBV24-1 with TRBJ2-2; 9 bases match TRBD1. CDR1 KGHDR and CDR2 SFDVKD come from the germline V gene. With V trimmed by 4 bases and J by 2 bases, 4 bases remained unmatched. The CDR3 consists of 16 residues. The CDR3: CATSDPQGANTGELFF. The CDR3 bases are TGTGCCACCAGTGACCCACAGGGGGCCAACACCGGGGAGCTGTTTTTT.

The V gene is TRBV19, the J gene TRBJ1-1; D not resolved. V shed 7 bases and J shed 2 bases, with 8 bases lying between them. The germline V gene encodes CDR1 LNHDA and CDR2 SQIVND (reference sequence). The CDR3 has 12 amino acids. The DNA of the CDR3 is TGTGCCAGTACTGTCAGAAACACTGAAGCTTTCTTT. Amino acids: CASTVRNTEAFF.

Details on this clonotype: The CDR3 ends on some other residue instead of the conserved phenylalanine or tryptophan, so this is likely a read error. This chain links TRBV5-3 with TRBJ2-7; perhaps D is TRBD1 or TRBD2 (5 bases each). TRBV5-3 is reported as an ORF; its role is uncertain. Trimming took off 8 bases at V and 4 bases at J, with 16 bases between the two ends. This CDR3 is 13 amino acids long. The CDR3: CASSFSWGYEQYS. Here the CDR3 DNA reads TGTGCCAGCAGTTTCAGTTGGGGGTACGAGCAGTACTCC.

This chain joins TRBV5-4 and TRBJ2-7; D is perhaps TRBD1 (5 bases). The CDR3 loop spans 12 amino acids. Looked up from germline, CDR1 is SGHNT and CDR2 is YYREEE (reference sequence). V lost 4 bases and J 6 bases, leaving 11 bases between the germline ends. The CDR3: CASSVDSCEQYF. DNA of the CDR3: TGTGCCAGCAGCGTTGACAGCTGCGAGCAGTACTTC.

This clonotype has just one count. The chain uses TRBV20-1 and TRBJ2-7; weak D call: TRBD1 (6 bases). This CDR3 is 13 amino acids long. CDR1 and CDR2 (germline): DFQATT, SNEGSKA (reference sequence). The ends were cut back, 2 bases at V and 5 bases at J, with 13 bases in the middle. CDR3 nucleotide sequence: TGCAGTGCTAGACAGGGGTTTTTCCACGAGCAGTACTTC. Translation gives CSARQGFFHEQYF.

In this sample, this clonotype turned up many times. V usage is TRBV7-9 and J usage is TRBJ2-5; 9 bases match TRBD2. After removal of 5 bases from V and 2 bases from J, the junction contained 3 bases not matched to a gene. CDR1 SEHNR and CDR2 FQNEAQ come from the germline V gene (reference sequence). There are 14 residues in the CDR3. CDR3 sequence reads: CASSQSGGQETQYF. CDR3 nucleotide sequence: TGTGCCAGCAGCCAAAGCGGGGGGCAAGAGACCCAGTACTTC.

Points on this clonotype: At one end, the junction sequence differs from germline, possibly due to a read error. The rearrangement joins TRBV27 to TRBJ2-2; 7 bases fit TRBD2. This CDR3 is 14 amino acids long. Germline loops: CDR1 MNHEY, CDR2 SMNVEV (reference sequence). CDR3 amino acids: CASSFGGNPGELFF. The CDR3 DNA reads TGTGCCAGCAGTTTCGGGGGGAACCCCGGGGAGCTGTTTTTT.

This clonotype was seen ten or more times. The chain has TRBV7-9 and TRBJ2-3, with TRBD1 identical over 10 bases. The germline V gene has CDR1 SEHNR and CDR2 FQNEAQ (reference sequence). There are 17 residues in the CDR3. The V segment lost 3 bases and the J segment 3 bases; nucleotides outside the gene matches: 9. The CDR3 DNA reads TGTGCCAGCAGCTTCCTGACCGGGACAGGGGTGACAGATACGCAGTATTTT. This codes for CASSFLTGTGVTDTQYF.

On this clonotype: This could be a read error, since a much larger clone is one nucleotide away. The chain links TRBV7-9 to TRBJ1-1, with D unclear. The CDR3 extends over 13 amino acids. CDR1 is SEHNR, CDR2 FQNEAQ, per germline (reference sequence). The ends were cut back, 4 bases at V and 4 bases at J, with 10 bases in the middle. The CDR3 nucleotides are TGTGCCAGCAGCTATAACCGAAGCACTGAAGCTTTCTTT. Its protein is CASSYNRSTEAFF.